This T cell receptor (beta chain) was identified in a study of T cell clonality in common variable immunodeficiency. Study-wide points: Fewer TCRbeta clones were shared among CVID subjects than controls. Reportedly, TCR beta sequences from common variable immunodeficiency showed fewer deletions and N-nucleotide insertions. TCRbeta clonality was increased in CVID versus healthy controls.

Heparinized whole blood, about 5 to 9 ml, came from each donor. CDR1 and CDR2 from the germline V gene are SGHDT and YYEEEE. V was pared by 0 bases and J by 1 base, with 10 bases between. The CDR3 runs 15 residues. This clone turned up a few times. Antigen specificity is unknown. The read terminates 3 residues before the CDR3 end, so the remaining end is supplied by the germline J gene. This table comes from immunoSEQ multiplex PCR, and its TCRdb copy is limited to in-frame clones, with some not included. The sample was found to contain 25,000 to 35,000 clones, and every one recurs. This TCR was sampled from a human donor with common variable immunodeficiency. Sequences were obtained from peripheral blood mononuclear cells. The chain is built from TRBV5-6 and TRBJ1-1; tentative D call: TRBD1 (5 bases). The CDR3 DNA, read in part, is TGTGCCAGCAGCTTGGCACCGACAGAGAACACTGAA. Translation gives CASSLAPTENTE. The CDR3, in full, reads CASSLAPTENTEAFF. The full variable domain, with the rest looked up from reference TRBV5-6 and TRBJ1-1, is DAGVTQSPTHLIKTRGQQVTLRCSPKSGHDTVSWYQQALGQGPQFIFQYYEEEERQRGNFPDRFSGHQFPNYSSELNVNALLLGDSALYLCASSLAPTENTEAFFGQGTRLTVV.